This entry lists 27 T cell receptor beta chains sequenced from one sample in a study of shared clonotypes between healthy human individuals. Measured with immunoSEQ multiplex PCR; TCRdb has only the in-frame clones, and not every one. Of some 350,000 clones listed, approximately 79% are singletons. The sample comprised memory CD4+ T cells sorted from blood. Subset reported: CD45RA-negative fraction. These receptors were collected from a man under 40 in good health.

The chain joins TRBV28 to TRBJ2-1; weak D call: TRBD1 (5 bases). Looked up from germline, CDR1 is MDHEN and CDR2 is SYDVKM. There are 14 residues in the CDR3. Trimming pared 2 bases from V and 6 bases from J, leaving 11 bases between. The CDR3, as DNA: TGTGCCAGCAGTTTAGCCGTAGGGGCCAATGAGCAGTTCTTC. It specifies CASSLAVGANEQFF.

V is TRBV27 and J is TRBJ1-1; 7 positions match TRBD1. Trimming at V came to 6 bases and at J to 6 bases, leaving 10 bases not matched to a gene. Germline values: CDR1 MNHEY, CDR2 SMNVEV (reference sequence). This CDR3 is built from 14 residues. The CDR3 DNA reads TGTGCCAGCAGAAGCCCAAACAGGGGCCCTGAAGCTTTCTTT. This encodes CASRSPNRGPEAFF.

The chain links TRBV5-8 to TRBJ2-3; D might be TRBD1 or TRBD2, each matching 5 bases. Trimming removed 7 bases at V and 1 base at J, with 10 bases between. Germline V CDR1 and CDR2: SGHTS, YDEGEE. This CDR3 spans 13 amino acids. CDR3 DNA sequence: TGTGCCAGCTTCTCGGGGCGCACAGATACGCAGTATTTT. It specifies CASFSGRTDTQYF.

The gene calls are TRBV4-3 and TRBJ2-2, with 9 bases lining up with TRBD2. The length of the CDR3 is 18 residues. From germline, CDR1 is LGHNA and CDR2 YSLEER. V shed 0 bases and J 6 bases; nucleotides not matched to a gene: 11. The CDR3 DNA reads TGCGCCAGCAGCCAAGAAGGTTTAATAGCGGGAGTGGCCGGGGAGCTGTTTTTT. Protein sequence: CASSQEGLIAGVAGELFF.

There are a few counts of this clone. The CDR3 loop is CASSLVGVGNQPQHF. The CDR3 region has the DNA TGTGCCAGCAGCTTAGTCGGGGTCGGAAATCAGCCCCAGCATTTT. This sequence joins TRBV7-2 and TRBJ1-5; D ambiguous. V was clipped by 1 base and J by 4 bases, with 11 bases between them. The V gene's germline CDR1 is SGHTA and CDR2 FQGNSA. CDR3 length: 15 residues.

The chain uses TRBV10-1 and TRBJ2-5; TRBD2 matches 11 bases. Germline assignment: CDR1 WNHNN and CDR2 SYGVQD (reference sequence). V lost 3 bases and J lost 1; bases outside the gene matches: 1. The CDR3 has 15 residues. CDR3 in DNA: TGCGCCAGCAGTGAAGGACTAGCGGGCCAAGAGACCCAGTACTTC. Protein: CASSEGLAGQETQYF.

V and J are TRBV7-2 and TRBJ1-6; weak D call: TRBD1 (6 bases). Trimming took 4 bases from V and 1 from J, leaving 17 bases between them. CDR1 is SGHTA, CDR2 FQGNSA, per germline. This CDR3 region has 18 residues. This CDR3 is CASSSWEGGTSYNSPLHF. For the CDR3, the DNA is TGTGCCAGCAGCTCGTGGGAGGGGGGAACATCCTATAATTCACCCCTCCACTTT.

The chain uses TRBV7-9 and TRBJ1-1; D unresolved. Germline V lookup: CDR1 SEHNR, CDR2 FQNEAQ (reference sequence). V was cut by 5 bases and J by 4 bases, with 17 bases left in between. The CDR3 is made up of 15 amino acids. CDR3: CASSPRSKGSTEAFF. CDR3 nucleotide sequence: TGTGCCAGCAGCCCCCGTTCCAAGGGCAGCACTGAAGCTTTCTTT.

The J gene is TRBJ1-4, the V gene TRBV28; D may be TRBD1 (6 bases). The CDR3 is 17 amino acids. Germline V lookup: CDR1 MDHEN, CDR2 SYDVKM. The germline V and J ends were trimmed by 5 bases and 0 bases, with 16 bases remaining between them. In DNA form, the CDR3 reads TGTGCCAGCAGTCCAGGCGGACAGTTAACAACTAATGAAAAACTGTTTTTT. The encoded protein is CASSPGGQLTTNEKLFF.

The rearrangement joins TRBV2 to TRBJ1-5; TRBD1 matches 8 bases. The germline V gene has CDR1 SNHLY and CDR2 FYNNEI. The V gene end was trimmed by 8 bases and the J gene end by 3 bases; junction bases not matched to a gene: 6. This CDR3 contains 14 residues. CDR3 nucleotide sequence: TGTGCCAGCGCAGGGGGCTATGACAATCAGCCCCAGCATTTT. Its translation is CASAGGYDNQPQHF.

About this clone: One end of the junction is discordant with germline, which a read error may explain. The J gene is TRBJ2-3, the V gene TRBV7-7; D is perhaps TRBD2 (6 bases). The CDR3 extends over 14 amino acids. Germline V gene data show CDR1 as SSHAT and CDR2 as FNYEAQ (reference sequence). The CDR3 coding sequence is TGTGCTAGCAGCTTAACTGGAGGGAGGGATACGCAGTATTTT. This gives the protein CASSLTGGRDTQYF. Full variable domain (rest looked up from reference TRBV7-7 and TRBJ2-3): GAGVSQSPRYKVTKRGQDVTLRCDPISSHATLYWYQQALGQGPEFLTYFNYEAQPDKSGLPSDRFSAERPEGSISTLTIQRTEQRDSAMYRCASSLTGGRDTQYFGPGTRLTVL.

This clone was seen a few times. V usage is TRBV28 and J usage is TRBJ2-1; 12 bases align to TRBD2. The CDR3 loop spans 15 amino acids. Germline CDR1 and CDR2: MDHEN and SYDVKM. The trim removed 5 bases at V and 9 bases at J, leaving 8 bases unmatched. DNA of the CDR3: TGTGCCAGCAGTAGGGCTAGCGGGAGGGCAGGTGAGCAGTTCTTC. This codes for CASSRASGRAGEQFF.

This rearrangement joins TRBV7-8 to TRBJ1-2; unclear D gene. The CDR3 is made up of 14 amino acids. Trimming removed 2 bases from V and 2 bases from J, with 9 bases in between. Germline V lookup: CDR1 SGHVS, CDR2 FQNEAQ. CDR3 nucleotide sequence: TGTGCCAGCAGCTTATTGTTACTGAACTATGGCTACACCTTC. Residues: CASSLLLLNYGYTF.

The chain carries TRBV5-1 and TRBJ2-6; 9 nucleotides agree with TRBD1. The V gene's germline CDR1 is SGHRS and CDR2 YFSETQ. With 5 bases clipped from V and 0 bases from J, the junction kept 9 bases outside the gene matches. CDR3 size: 18 residues. CDR3 protein: CASRPRTGENSGANVLTF. As DNA, the CDR3 is TGCGCCAGCAGGCCGAGGACAGGGGAAAACTCTGGGGCCAACGTCCTGACTTTC.

The genes are TRBV28 and TRBJ1-2; D remains ambiguous. The CDR3 length is 14 residues. CDR1 is MDHEN and CDR2 is SYDVKM in the germline V gene. V was trimmed by 3 bases and J by 2 bases, leaving 10 bases between them. CDR3 region: CASSFSTRNYGYTF. CDR3 bases: TGTGCCAGCAGTTTCTCAACAAGGAACTATGGCTACACCTTC.

The V gene is TRBV2, the J gene TRBJ1-5, with D perhaps matching TRBD1 (6 bases). Germline V gene data show CDR1 as SNHLY and CDR2 as FYNNEI. The germline V and J ends were trimmed by 1 base and 7 bases, with 14 bases remaining between them. The CDR3 extends over 15 amino acids. In DNA, the CDR3 is TGTGCCAGCAGTGAAGGGGTGGGGGCGAACCAGCCCCAGCATTTT. Residues: CASSEGVGANQPQHF.

V gene TRBV18 combines with J gene TRBJ2-3; TRBD1 matches 7 bases. Unmatched junction bases numbered 8, after V lost 4 bases and J lost 4 bases. The CDR3 sequence is 15 residues long. Germline V lookup: CDR1 KGHSH, CDR2 LQKENI. For the CDR3, the DNA is TGTGCCAGCTCACGAGGGCAGGGGGTCCCAGATACGCAGTATTTT. Translation: CASSRGQGVPDTQYF.

The chain couples TRBV29-1 to TRBJ2-3; TRBD1 matches at 8 bases. The CDR3 has 13 residues. Looked up from germline, CDR1 is SQVTM and CDR2 is ANQGSEA. After removal of 7 bases from V and 0 bases from J, the junction contained 3 bases not matched to a gene. DNA for the CDR3: TGCAGCGCCCGGACAGGGAGCACAGATACGCAGTATTTT. Its translation: CSARTGSTDTQYF.

The chain links TRBV29-1 to TRBJ1-5; D gene uncertain. Looked up from germline, CDR1 is SQVTM and CDR2 is ANQGSEA. V shed 7 bases and J shed 7 bases, with 8 bases lying between them. The CDR3 is 10 amino acids. The CDR3, as DNA: TGCAGCGACCCAAACCAGCCCCAGCATTTT. Encoded protein: CSDPNQPQHF.

In this sample, this clone turned up once. V gene TRBV2 combines with J gene TRBJ2-2; unclear D gene. The V end was cut by 6 bases, the J end by 6 bases, with 8 bases between. From germline, CDR1 is SNHLY and CDR2 FYNNEI. The CDR3 sequence is 12 residues long. Here the CDR3 reads CASSRQSGELFF. The CDR3, as DNA: TGTGCCAGCAGCCGGCAGTCCGGGGAGCTGTTTTTT. The full variable domain, with the rest looked up from reference TRBV2 and TRBJ2-2, is EPEVTQTPSHQVTQMGQEVILRCVPISNHLYFYWYRQILGQKVEFLVSFYNNEISEKSEIFDDQFSVERPDGSNFTLKIRSTKLEDSAMYFCASSRQSGELFFGEGSRLTVL.

This clone has just one count. V is TRBV28 and J is TRBJ2-3, with D possibly being TRBD1 or TRBD2 (5 bases each). The germline V and J ends were trimmed by 6 bases and 6 bases, with 19 bases remaining between them. The CDR3 sequence is 15 residues long. Germline values: CDR1 MDHEN, CDR2 SYDVKM. The CDR3 protein is CASSPPGTTSDTQYF. For the CDR3, the DNA is TGTGCCAGCAGCCCCCCCGGGACCACATCCGATACGCAGTATTTT.

The chain employs TRBV21-1 and TRBJ2-1; TRBD2 reflects the table's D call only, with no check against the DNA. TRBV21-1 is annotated as a pseudogene. This CDR3 has 18 residues. CDR3: CASSKPLEAGGAYNEQFF. CDR3 sequence (DNA): TGTGCCAGCAGCAAACCCCTGGAGGCGGGAGGGGCCTACAATGAGCAGTTCTTC.

V gene TRBV5-1 combines with J gene TRBJ2-1; 7 nucleotides agree with TRBD2. The CDR3 totals 16 residues. Trimming removed 0 bases from V and 8 bases from J; junction bases left unmatched: 11. Germline V gene lookup returns CDR1 SGHRS and CDR2 YFSETQ. The CDR3 sequence: CASSLAVTSLVDEQFF. CDR3 bases: TGCGCCAGCAGCTTGGCCGTGACTAGCCTTGTCGATGAGCAGTTCTTC. Supplemented by reference TRBV5-1 and TRBJ2-1, the full variable domain reads KAGVTQTPRYLIKTRGQQVTLSCSPISGHRSVSWYQQTPGQGLQFLFEYFSETQRNKGNFPGRFSGRQFSNSRSEMNVSTLELGDSALYLCASSLAVTSLVDEQFFGPGTRLTVL.

V and J are TRBV5-8 and TRBJ1-1; perhaps TRBD1 as D (5 bases). V lost 2 bases to trimming and J lost 3 bases, with 11 bases between them. In germline, CDR1 is SGHTS, CDR2 YDEGEE. CDR3 size: 14 residues. CDR3 amino acids: CASSLGVRDTEAFF. The CDR3 DNA reads TGTGCCAGCAGCTTAGGGGTGAGGGACACTGAAGCTTTCTTT. The variable domain in full, completed from reference TRBV5-8 and TRBJ1-1, reads EAGVTQSPTHLIKTRGQQATLRCSPISGHTSVYWYQQALGLGLQFLLWYDEGEERNRGNFPPRFSGRQFPNYSSELNVNALELEDSALYLCASSLGVRDTEAFFGQGTRLTVV.

This clone showed up many times. This same CDR3 is encoded by further DNA sequences in the sample. This sequence joins TRBV7-8 and TRBJ1-5; TRBD1 might be the D (5 bases). V dropped 1 base and J dropped 1 base, with 5 bases sitting between them. This CDR3 is built from 14 residues. Germline V gene sequence: CDR1 SGHVS, CDR2 FQNEAQ. CDR3 bases: TGTGCCAGCAGCTTAGAGGGGAGCAATCAGCCCCAGCATTTT. Translation: CASSLEGSNQPQHF. Full variable domain (remainder filled in from reference TRBV7-8 and TRBJ1-5): GAGVSQSPRYKVAKRGQDVALRCDPISGHVSLFWYQQALGQGPEFLTYFQNEAQLDKSGLPSDRFFAERPEGSVSTLKIQRTQQEDSAVYLCASSLEGSNQPQHFGDGTRLSIL.

V usage is TRBV5-1 and J usage is TRBJ2-3, with 7 bases identical to TRBD1. V was clipped by 4 bases and J by 0 bases; unmatched bases: 5. The CDR3 covers 15 residues. The germline V gene has CDR1 SGHRS and CDR2 YFSETQ. This CDR3 is CASSPPGQSTDTQYF. CDR3 sequence (DNA): TGCGCCAGCAGCCCGCCGGGACAGAGCACAGATACGCAGTATTTT.

V gene TRBV7-2 combines with J gene TRBJ2-5, with TRBD2 identical over 8 bases. The CDR3 consists of 15 residues. Germline V lookup: CDR1 SGHTA, CDR2 FQGNSA. V lost 3 bases and J lost 1; bases outside the gene matches: 4. The CDR3 nucleotides are TGTGCCAGCAGCTTTACTAGCGGCATCCAAGAGACCCAGTACTTC. Its protein is CASSFTSGIQETQYF.